A selection of T cell receptor beta chains follows, all from one sample in a study of blood T cell repertoires in COVID-19. Profiling relied on immunoSEQ multiplex PCR, and the TCRdb table lists in-frame clones only, not all of them. Of about 360,000 clones in the sample, more than 75% were seen once. The specimen sequenced was PBMCs or T cells enriched from blood (not recorded which). Receptors were obtained from a man aged 35 to 55 in a cohort exposed to, infected with or recovered from COVID-19 (not recorded which). CDR3s include the opening cysteine and the closing phenylalanine or tryptophan. The D gene is left open where the match is weak. Clone sizes are given selectively: once, few, many, or a class where the clone is expanded.

v_gene	d_gene	abundance	j_gene	CDR3nt	CDR3aa
TRBV6-5	TRBD2	NA	TRBJ2-7	TGTGCCAGCAGTTACTCGAGTGGGGGGGCCTACGAGCAGTACTTC	CASSYSSGGAYEQYF
TRBV7-8	NA	NA	TRBJ1-3	TGTGCCAGCAGCTTAGCGAGGTCTGGAAACACCATATATTTT	CASSLARSGNTIYF
TRBV30	NA	NA	TRBJ2-4	TGTGCCTGGAGACGGGGCCGGGGGAAGGGGAACATTCAGTACTTC	CAWRRGRGKGNIQYF
TRBV28	NA	NA	TRBJ2-1	TGTGCCAGCAAGGCGCCCCTGCGGAATGAGCAGTTCTTC	CASKAPLRNEQFF
TRBV7-2	NA	NA	TRBJ2-1	TGTGCCAGCAGCGTACCCGGGTGGAATGAGCAGTTCTTC	CASSVPGWNEQFF
TRBV28	TRBD1	NA	TRBJ2-1	TGTGCCAGCAGTTTTGGGGACAGGGGCAATGAGCAGTTCTTC	CASSFGDRGNEQFF
TRBV10-3	TRBD2	NA	TRBJ2-1	TGTGCCATCAGTGTTGTCAGCGGGAATCCCTCGGACAATGAGCAGTTCTTC	CAISVVSGNPSDNEQFF
TRBV5-4	NA	NA	TRBJ1-1	TGTGCCAGCAGTGACGGGCAGGGCACTGAAGCTTTCTTT	CASSDGQGTEAFF
TRBV30	TRBD1	once	TRBJ1-1	TGTGCCTGGACGGGACAGGGGGCCGGAGAAGCTTTCTTT	CAWTGQGAGEAFF
TRBV5-1	NA	NA	TRBJ1-3	TGCGCCAGCAGCCCGCAACCCACAGGTTCTGGAAACACCATATATTTT	CASSPQPTGSGNTIYF